This T cell receptor beta chain stems from a study of monozygotic twins with inflammatory bowel disease. After re-calling the 5' RACE reads, TCRdb lists one entry per CDR3 protein, DNA absent. The listing contains about 420,000 distinct CDR3 sequences. Turning to this clonotype: Its target is unknown.

General study results and limits: Discordant twins showed the same repertoire similarity as concordant twins, possibly from limited power.

The CDR3 is 12 residues long. Germline loops: CDR1 SQVTM, CDR2 ANQGSEA. Sequencing used blood. The chain links TRBV29-1 to TRBJ2-5; as DNA is missing, the TRBD2 call by TCRdb cannot be tested. The source is a human donor with ulcerative colitis or Crohn's disease, or a healthy co-twin of an affected twin (not recorded which). CDR3 sequence: CSVELAGETQYF. Complete variable domain (other parts from reference TRBV29-1 and TRBJ2-5): SAVISQKPSRDICQRGTSLTIQCQVDSQVTMMFWYRQQPGQSLTLIATANQGSEATYESGFVIDKFPISRPNLTFSTLTVSNMSPEDSSIYLCSVELAGETQYFGPGTRLLVL.